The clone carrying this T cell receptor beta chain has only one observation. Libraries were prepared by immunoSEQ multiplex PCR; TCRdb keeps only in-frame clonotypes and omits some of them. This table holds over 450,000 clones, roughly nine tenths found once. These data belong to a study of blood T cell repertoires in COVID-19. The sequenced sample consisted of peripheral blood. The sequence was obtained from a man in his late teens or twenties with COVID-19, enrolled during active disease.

The CDR3 region is CASSYSMAGGTEKLFF. The CDR3 DNA is TGTGCCAGCAGTTACTCGATGGCAGGGGGCACTGAAAAACTGTTTTTT. This sequence joins TRBV6-5 and TRBJ1-4, with TRBD1 matching 8 bases. Germline V CDR1 and CDR2: MNHEY, SVGAGI. After removal of 0 bases from V and 7 bases from J, the junction contained 7 bases not matched to a gene. This CDR3 contains 16 residues.